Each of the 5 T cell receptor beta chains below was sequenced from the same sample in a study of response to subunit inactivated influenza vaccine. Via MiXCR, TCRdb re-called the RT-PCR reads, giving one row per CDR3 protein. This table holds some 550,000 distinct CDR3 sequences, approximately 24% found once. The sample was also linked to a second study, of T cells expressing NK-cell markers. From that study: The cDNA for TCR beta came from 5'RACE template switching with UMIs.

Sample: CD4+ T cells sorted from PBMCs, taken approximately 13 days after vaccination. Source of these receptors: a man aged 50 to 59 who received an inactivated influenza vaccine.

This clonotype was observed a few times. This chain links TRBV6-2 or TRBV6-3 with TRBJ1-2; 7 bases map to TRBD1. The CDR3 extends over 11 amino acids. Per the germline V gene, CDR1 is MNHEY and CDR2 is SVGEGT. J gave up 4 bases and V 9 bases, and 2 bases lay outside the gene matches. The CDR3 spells CASRQGYGYTF. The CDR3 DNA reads TGTGCCAGTCGACAGGGCTATGGCTACACCTTC.

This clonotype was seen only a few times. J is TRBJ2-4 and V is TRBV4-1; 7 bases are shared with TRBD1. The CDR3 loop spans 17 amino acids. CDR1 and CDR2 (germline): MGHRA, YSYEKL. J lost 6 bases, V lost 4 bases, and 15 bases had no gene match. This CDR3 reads CASSPLGQDQVSNIQYF. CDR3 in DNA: TGCGCCAGCAGCCCGTTAGGACAGGACCAGGTCTCAAACATTCAGTACTTC.

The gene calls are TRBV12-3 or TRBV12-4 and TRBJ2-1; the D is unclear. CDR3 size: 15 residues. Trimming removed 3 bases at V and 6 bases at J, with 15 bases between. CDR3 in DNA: TGTGCCAGCAGTTTTGACCTCCTCGGAATCAATGAGCAGTTCTTC. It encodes CASSFDLLGINEQFF.

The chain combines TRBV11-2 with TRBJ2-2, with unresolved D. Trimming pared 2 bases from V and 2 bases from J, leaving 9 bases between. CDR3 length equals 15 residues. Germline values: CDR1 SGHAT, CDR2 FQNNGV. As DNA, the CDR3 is TGTGCCAGCAGCTTAACGGGCCCCAACACCGGGGAGCTGTTTTTT. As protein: CASSLTGPNTGELFF.

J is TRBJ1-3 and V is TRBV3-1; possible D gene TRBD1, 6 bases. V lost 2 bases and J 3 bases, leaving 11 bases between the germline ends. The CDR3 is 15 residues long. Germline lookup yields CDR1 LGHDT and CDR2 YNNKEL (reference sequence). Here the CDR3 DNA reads TGTGCCAGCAGCCAAAGGGGGTCCTTTGGAAACACCATATATTTT. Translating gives CASSQRGSFGNTIYF.